These 31 T cell receptor beta chains originate from one sample sequenced in a study of cytomegalovirus exposure and HLA in healthy donors. Libraries were prepared by immunoSEQ multiplex PCR; TCRdb keeps only in-frame clonotypes and omits some of them. The data contain some 170,000 clones, approximately 87% of them singletons. Sequenced input: PBMCs. These receptors were obtained from a woman aged 25 to 39 in good health and CMV-seronegative.

The chain has TRBV6-5 and TRBJ2-1, with D perhaps matching TRBD1 (5 bases). V lost 0 bases to trimming and J lost 8 bases, with 11 bases between them. Germline-derived CDR1 and CDR2 are MNHEY and SVGAGI. The CDR3 is made up of 14 amino acids. The CDR3 coding sequence is TGTGCCAGCAGTTACTCGATAGGGGCCGATGAGCAGTTCTTC. This encodes CASSYSIGADEQFF.

This chain's CDR3 is CASSTRPGVVGNEQFF. The CDR3 bases are TGTGCCAGCAGCACACGGCCAGGGGTGGTGGGGAATGAGCAGTTCTTC. This chain uses TRBV5-8 with TRBJ2-1; a possible D gene is TRBD1 (6 bases). Trimming left V 4 bases short and J 7 bases short, with 21 bases between. This CDR3 comprises 16 residues. Germline values: CDR1 SGHTS, CDR2 YDEGEE.

In this sample, this clone turned up a few times. The chain has TRBV18 and TRBJ1-1; weak D call: TRBD1 (6 bases). Germline-derived CDR1 and CDR2 are KGHSH and LQKENI. This CDR3 is 14 amino acids long. Trimming took 3 bases from V and 10 from J, leaving 18 bases between them. The CDR3 protein is CASSPPMGAGRAFF. CDR3 bases: TGTGCCAGCTCACCTCCAATGGGGGCTGGGCGAGCTTTCTTT.

The chain recombines TRBV6-5 with TRBJ2-3; 7 nucleotides line up with TRBD1. The junction had 4 bases not matched to a gene; V was cut back by 0 bases and J by 4 bases. This CDR3 spans 15 amino acids. Per the germline V gene, CDR1 is MNHEY and CDR2 is SVGAGI. As DNA, the CDR3 is TGTGCCAGCAGTTACTCAGGGGGCGAGGCAGATACGCAGTATTTT. The encoded protein is CASSYSGGEADTQYF.

The chain combines TRBV5-4 with TRBJ2-1; D ambiguous. The V end lost 5 bases, the J end lost 4 bases, and 4 bases lay between the germline ends. From germline, CDR1 is SGHNT and CDR2 YYREEE (reference sequence). This CDR3 spans 11 amino acids. The CDR3 region is CASSQYNEQFF. The DNA for the CDR3 is TGTGCCAGCAGTCAGTACAATGAGCAGTTCTTC.

In DNA, the CDR3 is TGTGCCAGCAGTTACGGGGGAAAACTGTTTTTT. Encoded protein: CASSYGGKLFF. The chain is built from TRBV6-1 and TRBJ1-4; a weak D match, TRBD1 (5 bases). The CDR3 loop spans 11 amino acids. Trimming left V 5 bases short and J 10 bases short, with 8 bases between. Germline V gene data show CDR1 as MNHNS and CDR2 as SASEGT.

The V call is TRBV27, the J call TRBJ1-1, with a tentative D call TRBD1 (5 bases). Germline lookup yields CDR1 MNHEY and CDR2 SMNVEV (reference sequence). With 5 bases removed from V and 5 bases from J, the gap between germline ends came to 18 bases. The CDR3 is 15 amino acids. The CDR3 region has the DNA TGTGCCAGCAGTCCCGCCGGACCCGGGGGGACTGAAGCTTTCTTT. It yields the protein CASSPAGPGGTEAFF.

The chain recombines TRBV4-1 with TRBJ2-3, with TRBD1 matching over 8 bases. The CDR3 covers 15 residues. Looked up from germline, CDR1 is MGHRA and CDR2 is YSYEKL. V lost 1 base, J lost 2 bases, and 2 bases stayed unmatched. The CDR3 DNA reads as TGCGCCAGCAGCCAAGGACAGGGGTTCACAGATACGCAGTATTTT. Translation: CASSQGQGFTDTQYF.

The V call is TRBV7-2, the J call TRBJ1-6, with D perhaps matching TRBD1 (5 bases). V lost 1 base and J 13 bases, leaving 14 bases between the germline ends. Germline CDR1 and CDR2: SGHTA and FQGNSA. The CDR3 loop spans 14 amino acids. This CDR3 is CASSLGRPGGPLHF. The CDR3 nucleotides read TGTGCCAGCAGCTTAGGCCGCCCCGGGGGGCCCCTCCACTTT.

This chain connects TRBV29-1 to TRBJ2-2; the match to TRBD1 covers 7 bases. Losses at the gene ends were 4 bases for V and 3 bases for J; bases not matched to a gene: 2. CDR3 length equals 13 residues. Germline CDR1 SQVTM, CDR2 ANQGSEA. CDR3 protein: CSVGTGYTGELFF. The CDR3 coding sequence is TGCAGCGTTGGGACAGGTTACACCGGGGAGCTGTTTTTT.

This chain connects TRBV27 to TRBJ2-7, with 8 bases identical to TRBD1. Per germline, CDR1 MNHEY and CDR2 SMNVEV (reference sequence). The CDR3 has 15 residues. V gave up 3 bases and J gave up 3 bases; unmatched junction bases: 7. Here the CDR3 DNA reads TGTGCCAGCAGTTTTCAGGGGGCGGCTCTCTACGAGCAGTACTTC. This gives the protein CASSFQGAALYEQYF.

The sample holds one count of this clone. At the DNA level, this CDR3 is encoded by other sequences in the same sample as well. This chain links TRBV15 with TRBJ2-7; D remains ambiguous. The CDR3 is made up of 15 amino acids. V lost 1 base, J lost 4 bases, and 14 bases lay in between. CDR1 LNHNV and CDR2 YYDKDF come from the germline V gene (reference sequence). The CDR3 protein is CATSRGLAGLYEQYF. DNA for the CDR3: TGTGCCACCAGCAGAGGGTTGGCAGGTCTGTACGAGCAGTACTTC.

This sequence joins TRBV7-9 and TRBJ2-7; 8 bases line up with TRBD2. The CDR3 has 13 residues. The germline CDR1 and CDR2 sequences are SEHNR and FQNEAQ (reference sequence). The junction had 8 bases not matched to a gene; V was cut back by 11 bases and J by 2 bases. CDR3 nucleotides: TGTGCCGCCACCGGGACTAGTACCTACGAGCAGTACTTC. As protein: CAATGTSTYEQYF.

The chain recombines TRBV9 with TRBJ2-3; D possibly corresponds to TRBD2 (6 bases). The germline CDR1 and CDR2 sequences are SGDLS and YYNGEE. Trimming took 0 bases from V and 5 from J, leaving 13 bases between them. CDR3 size: 15 residues. DNA for the CDR3: TGTGCCAGCAGCGTAGGGGGACTTCGGTTAGATACGCAGTATTTT. It yields the protein CASSVGGLRLDTQYF.

The J gene is TRBJ1-5, the V gene TRBV5-5; 7 nucleotides agree with TRBD1. The germline CDR1 and CDR2 sequences are SGHKS and YYEKEE (reference sequence). CDR3 length: 14 residues. The V segment lost 2 bases and the J segment 5 bases; nucleotides outside the gene matches: 4. This chain's CDR3 is CASSFGQGDQPQHF. In nucleotides, the CDR3 is TGTGCCAGCAGCTTTGGGCAGGGGGATCAGCCCCAGCATTTT.

This clone was recorded a few times. V gene TRBV5-8 combines with J gene TRBJ2-5; 7 bases align to TRBD1. V lost 10 bases, J lost 5 bases, and 11 bases stayed unmatched. Germline CDR1 is SGHTS and CDR2 is YDEGEE. The CDR3 is 13 amino acids. CDR3 protein: CARRDSKWETQYF. The CDR3 nucleotides are TGTGCCCGCCGGGACAGCAAATGGGAGACCCAGTACTTC.

This clone was observed a few times. One end of the junction does not line up with germline, which may come from a read error. The V and J genes are TRBV18 and TRBJ1-2, with 7 bases matching TRBD1. The CDR3 has 16 amino acids. Germline V lookup: CDR1 KGHSH, CDR2 LQKENI. In nucleotides, the CDR3 is TGTGCCAGCTCTCCACGCGGGACAGTAAGTATCTATGGCTACACCTTC. Translated: CASSPRGTVSIYGYTF.

The rearrangement links TRBV6-1 to TRBJ2-5; maybe TRBD2 (7 bases). Germline V gene lookup returns CDR1 MNHNS and CDR2 SASEGT. The CDR3 has 14 amino acids. The V gene lost 5 bases and the J gene lost 5 bases, with 15 bases spanning the gap. The CDR3 DNA reads as TGTGCCAGCAGTCCCCTGGGAGGGGGGGAGACCCAGTACTTC. Translation gives CASSPLGGGETQYF.

This clone was observed a few times. V usage is TRBV19 and J usage is TRBJ2-5, with D maybe TRBD1 (6 bases). The germline V gene has CDR1 LNHDA and CDR2 SQIVND (reference sequence). Between the trimmed V and J ends, which lost 3 bases and 4 bases, there was a span of 15 bases. The CDR3 consists of 15 residues. The CDR3 DNA sequence: TGTGCCAGTAGTATGCGTCTGGGGGCTGGAGAGACCCAGTACTTC. It codes for CASSMRLGAGETQYF.

The chain joins TRBV10-3 to TRBJ1-1; 7 nucleotides match TRBD1. The CDR3 totals 14 residues. Germline V CDR1 and CDR2: ENHRY, SYGVKD. V gave up 3 bases and J gave up 5 bases; unmatched junction bases: 6. CDR3 sequence (DNA): TGTGCCATCAGTGATTCCCGGGGACAGACTGAAGCTTTCTTT. This sequence encodes CAISDSRGQTEAFF.

This chain joins TRBV7-2 and TRBJ1-6, with a weak D call TRBD1 (5 bases). The CDR3 spans 15 residues. Trimming removed 3 bases at V and 9 bases at J, with 15 bases between. Per the germline V gene, CDR1 is SGHTA and CDR2 is FQGNSA. The CDR3 DNA sequence: TGTGCCAGCAGCTTGGGGGGATTTGTATCTTCACCCCTCCACTTT. This gives the protein CASSLGGFVSSPLHF.

This clone is a singleton in its sample. This sequence joins TRBV29-1 and TRBJ1-1, with 8 bases lining up with TRBD1. The germline CDR1 and CDR2 sequences are SQVTM and ANQGSEA. The CDR3 is 19 residues long. The trim removed 4 bases at V and 0 bases at J, leaving 19 bases unmatched. This CDR3 is CSVGGIFGARTGMNTEAFF. Here the CDR3 DNA reads TGCAGCGTTGGGGGCATATTCGGGGCCAGGACAGGGATGAACACTGAAGCTTTCTTT.

The genes are TRBV11-3 and TRBJ2-7; no clear D. The CDR3 covers 15 residues. Between the trimmed V and J ends, which lost 1 base and 5 bases, there was a span of 15 bases. Germline CDR1 is SGHNT and CDR2 is YENEEA. The CDR3 nucleotides are TGTGCCAGCAGCTTAGCAGGTTCAAGCCTAAACGAGCAGTACTTC. Translating it yields CASSLAGSSLNEQYF.

This chain uses TRBV5-6 with TRBJ1-1, with 8 bases fitting TRBD1. Germline lookup yields CDR1 SGHDT and CDR2 YYEEEE. V lost 0 bases, J lost 0 bases, and 4 bases stayed unmatched. The CDR3 contains 16 residues. CDR3 in DNA: TGTGCCAGCAGCTTGGGGACAGGGAGAATGAACACTGAAGCTTTCTTT. This translates into CASSLGTGRMNTEAFF.

The rearrangement links TRBV29-1 to TRBJ2-2, with 9 bases identical to TRBD2. Germline V gives CDR1 SQVTM, CDR2 ANQGSEA. The CDR3 is 15 amino acids. After removal of 4 bases from V and 4 bases from J, the junction contained 7 bases not matched to a gene. The CDR3 nucleotides read TGCAGCGTTGTATCGGGACTAGCTGCCACCGGGGAGCTGTTTTTT. Protein product: CSVVSGLAATGELFF.

The genes are TRBV5-4 and TRBJ2-7; TRBD2 matches at 8 bases. V was pared by 6 bases and J by 3 bases, with 5 bases of the junction left unmatched. The germline V gene has CDR1 SGHNT and CDR2 YYREEE (reference sequence). The CDR3 spans 13 residues. Here the CDR3 DNA reads TGTGCCAGCAAACTAGCGGCCAGCTACGAGCAGTACTTC. Translating it yields CASKLAASYEQYF. The full variable domain, completed using reference TRBV5-4 and TRBJ2-7, is ETGVTQSPTHLIKTRGQQVTLRCSSQSGHNTVSWYQQALGQGPQFIFQYYREEENGRGNFPPRFSGLQFPNYSSELNVNALELDDSALYLCASKLAASYEQYFGPGTRLTVT.

CDR3 region: CASSARGGRSSGANVLTF. The CDR3 DNA sequence: TGTGCCAGCAGTGCGAGGGGGGGACGGAGCTCTGGGGCCAACGTCCTGACTTTC. The V call is TRBV2, the J call TRBJ2-6, with D possibly matching TRBD2 (7 bases). The CDR3 extends over 18 amino acids. Germline CDR1 reads SNHLY; CDR2 reads FYNNEI. V lost 4 bases and J lost 0, with 16 bases in between.

The J gene is TRBJ1-1, the V gene TRBV2; 12 positions agree with TRBD1. Germline lookup yields CDR1 SNHLY and CDR2 FYNNEI. V shed 5 bases, J shed 0 bases, and the junction held 7 bases outside the gene matches. This CDR3 is built from 17 residues. As DNA, the CDR3 is TGTGCCAGCAGTCACGGGACAGGGGGCGGAATGAACACTGAAGCTTTCTTT. Protein: CASSHGTGGGMNTEAFF. The complete variable domain, with remaining parts taken from reference TRBV2 and TRBJ1-1, reads EPEVTQTPSHQVTQMGQEVILRCVPISNHLYFYWYRQILGQKVEFLVSFYNNEISEKSEIFDDQFSVERPDGSNFTLKIRSTKLEDSAMYFCASSHGTGGGMNTEAFFGQGTRLTVV.

The chain is built from TRBV2 and TRBJ1-5; perhaps TRBD1 as D (6 bases). The germline V gene encodes CDR1 SNHLY and CDR2 FYNNEI. Between the trimmed V and J ends, which lost 7 bases and 4 bases, there was a span of 11 bases. The CDR3 has 13 residues. As DNA, the CDR3 is TGTGCCAGCAACAGGGTTGGGAATCAGCCCCAGCATTTT. This encodes CASNRVGNQPQHF.

DNA of the CDR3: TGTGCCAGCAGTTATGGGTTGGAGGGGACCCAGTACTTC. Translated, it gives CASSYGLEGTQYF. The chain employs TRBV6-5 and TRBJ2-5; D perhaps matches TRBD2 (6 bases). V lost 3 bases, J lost 7 bases, and 12 bases lay in between. This CDR3 is 13 amino acids long. CDR1 is MNHEY and CDR2 is SVGAGI in the germline V gene.

The chain recombines TRBV4-3 with TRBJ1-2; 8 nucleotides match TRBD1. V gave up 1 base and J gave up 3 bases; unmatched junction bases: 4. The germline gives CDR1 LGHNA, CDR2 YSLEER. There are 15 residues in the CDR3. DNA for the CDR3: TGCGCCAGCAGCCAAGTCGGACAGGGAGACTATGGCTACACCTTC. It codes for CASSQVGQGDYGYTF.